This T cell receptor beta chain emerged from a study of cytomegalovirus exposure and HLA in healthy donors (dated by TCRdb to about 2017). In terms of the full investigation: An earlier analysis of under 600 of the donors reported 250 to 300 Gb of sequence data and 117 million unique TCR beta sequences from 150 million to 200 million T cells. In a later genetic analysis, genome-wide SNP genotypes for about 65% of the roughly 700 donors were used, and that subset was treated as a discovery cohort. In the later analysis, no new phenotypic data were used to find candidate immune exposures; instead, reliance was placed on TCR beta sequences and their occurrence across donors. Donor age, sex, ethnicity and CMV serostatus were compiled alongside the repertoire data. The study was designed to test whether signatures of past pathogen exposure could be identified by cataloging public T cell receptors. Of the roughly 400 genotyped donors, 65% to 90% fell in the genetic ancestry cluster associated with self-reported Caucasian donors. An early release that covered some 640 HLA-typed donors contained about 300 gigabases of sequencing data and some 87 million unique TCR sequences. Using immunosequencing, the study profiled T cell repertoires from about 650 subjects and related those repertoires to cytomegalovirus serostatus. To predict cytomegalovirus infection status, the study brought together high-throughput TCR immunosequencing, statistical association of individual TCRs with disease status, and machine learning. Both class I and class II loci were covered by HLA typing, at four-digit resolution. All discovery cohort repertoires had been generated on a single sequencing platform. On average, roughly 250,000 unique TCR beta nucleotide sequences were sequenced per donor among 398 genotyped donors of the cohort, with 15% to 20% of those sequences being non-productive. A later analysis re-examined previously published TCR beta repertoires from just over 650 donors and added high-resolution HLA genotyping to investigate patterns of TCR occurrence. An earlier analysis of approximately 630 of the donors applied high-throughput TCR beta sequencing to assess whether each TCR beta V gene segment acted as functional or pseudogenic. In addition to the first cohort of hundreds of subjects, a separate validation cohort of 120 different subjects was used. About five DR-DQ haplotypes were handled as single units for association and clustering because linkage in the cohort was strong. Typing coverage differed by locus: A, B, C, DRB1 and DQB1 were typed in about 620-630 donors, DQA1 in roughly 500, DPA1 in 606, and DPB1 in 472.

For this chain, trimming is 4 bases at the V end and 12 bases at the J end, and the number of junction bases without a gene match is 9. CDR1 and CDR2 were assigned from the germline V gene as SQVTM and ANQGSEA. The cysteine opens and the phenylalanine closes a CDR3 of 12 amino acids. The CDR3 DNA has 36 bases and is translated from base 1. Of note for this clone: Its antigen has not been determined. No quality values exist for individual bases; no much larger clone is one base distant.

Study-wide conclusions, independent of this receptor: According to a later analysis, TCR association rates differed among HLA loci, with DRB1 alleles showing the most associated TCRs and HLA-C alleles showing the fewest. Strong co-occurrence of HLA alleles, especially DR and DQ, made assigning TCR associations to individual alleles difficult. The sequencing pipeline was judged likely to have produced a cluster of highly shared sequence variants as a technical artifact. In this cohort, only TCR beta chains were sequenced, and detectable features were limited by the absence of alpha or paired-chain data. According to a later genetic analysis, donors in an Asian-associated ancestry cluster had fewer N-insertions in productive TCRs than the approximately 670-donor mean. A later analysis found that HLA-associated TCR beta chains were more clonally expanded and had lower generation probabilities than equally common non-associated chains. In a later genetic analysis, a missense DCLRE1C variant was associated with V-gene and J-gene trimming of TCR beta chains, and the association was replicated in an independent cohort. Sequencing depth was assumed to be roughly uniform across donors in the presence/absence analyses, though that assumption may not hold. According to the authors, the approach could potentially be generalized to other disease states and immunological phenotypes. The classifier was reported to diagnose cytomegalovirus status with high specificity and sensitivity in both the original cohort and the validation cohort. Linkage disequilibrium might explain the correlated functional status among segregating V segments, but an unknown experimental factor could not be ruled out. An earlier analysis of approximately 500 of the donors showed that most TCR beta V segments appeared in productive rearrangements either about 87% or about 30% of the time, which broadly matched IMGT annotations. A few of the identified cytomegalovirus-associated TCR beta chains were confirmed in vitro to be specific for cytomegalovirus antigens. A later analysis found that most CMV-associated TCR beta chains appeared HLA-restricted, with HLA associations seemingly driven largely by CMV exposure. In a later analysis, 16,951 TCR beta sequences were associated with specific HLA alleles at a false discovery rate of 0.05. Some IMGT-functional V segments, including TRBV6-2 and TRBV6-3, could not be told apart with the 87-base-pair reads, so those segments were excluded. A further reported finding was that TCR beta sequences accurately predicted the HLA-A and HLA-B alleles for most subjects in the first cohort. CMV serostatus was the only immune exposure information available for the cohort. While some public TCRs were present in many individuals, most TCR sequences turned up only very rarely across donors. In a later analysis, several top co-occurrence clusters were reported to appear linked to parvovirus B19, influenza, CMV and Epstein-Barr virus. HLA typing was unavailable for some donors at each locus, so association tests used only the typed subset. In the study, roughly 160 TCR beta chains were listed as associated with cytomegalovirus. The earlier analysis of about 600 of the donors excluded some 15 rarely observed V segments, including chromosome 9 orphons, because counts were too low.

The cohort comprised more than 550 healthy bone marrow donors. At the time of sampling, every cohort member was nominally healthy, though immune exposures that went unrecorded were likely present. The donor was CMV seronegative and was included in the group of 352 seronegative cohort members. Each donor provided a peripheral blood sample, and peripheral blood mononuclear cells were used for TCR beta sequencing. Genomic DNA extraction from the blood cell samples was performed with the Qiagen DNeasy Blood Extraction Kit. Libraries were constructed by the immunoSEQ multiplex PCR assay. For the multiplex PCR, a mixture combining 60 forward primers for TCR Vbeta segments and 13 reverse primers for TCR Jbeta segments was used. The CDR3 region of rearranged TCR beta genes was amplified from genomic DNA by a multiplex PCR assay. On the Illumina HiSeq System, the amplified TCR beta libraries were sequenced as 87-base-pair reads. The authors' analysis ran thus. Across the 700 or so repertoires, a later analysis counted 60 million to 90 million unique TCR beta chains, 9.5 million to 13 million of which were shared by at least two donors. Raw reads were error-corrected and collapsed into unique sequences with a nearest-neighbor algorithm that merged closely related sequences to remove PCR and sequencing errors. To assign V, D and J gene segments, CDR3 sequences were aligned to IMGT reference sequences. For a sequence to be retained, a match of at least six nucleotides to both a V gene segment and a J gene segment was required. A rearrangement was called productive if the CDR3 had no stop codons and remained in frame with V and J, and every other rearrangement was called non-productive. CDR3 was defined by IMGT convention, running from the second conserved V-encoded cysteine to the conserved J-encoded phenylalanine. In an earlier analysis of roughly 610 of the donors, sequences lacking an unambiguous match to a single V gene segment were excluded. An earlier analysis of 587 of the donors classified V segments as functional when productive rearrangements were above 56.7% and as segregating when the standard deviation between donors was above 5%. A statistical classification framework was built to diagnose cytomegalovirus status from the catalog of TCR beta chain sequences. In a later analysis, TCR nucleotide sequences were compared against IMGT/GENE-DB human TR gene sequences so that V and J genes could be assigned. A later analysis assigned CDR3 sequences and most-parsimonious VDJ recombination scenarios with the TCRdist pipeline. In a later analysis, every TCR beta chain was defined by the combination of its CDR3 amino acid sequence and its V-gene family, and reads without a unique V-gene family were dropped. A later analysis removed several hundred highly shared, low-generation-probability nucleotide sequences to deal with suspected cross-contamination and a sequencing artifact. For each public chain, a later analysis derived a clonal expansion index from normalized ranks of inferred template counts within each repertoire. In a later analysis, generation probabilities were computed using a VDJ recombination model fitted to out-of-frame rearrangements, and the results were checked against IGoR. In a later analysis, TCR-TCR, TCR-HLA and TCR-CMV co-occurrence was scored with hypergeometric tests, and a repertoire-size bias correction was applied to TCR pairs. False discovery rates were estimated in a later analysis by permuting HLA or CMV assignments 20 times. In a later analysis, co-occurring TCRs were grouped using DBSCAN, and TCRdist sequence similarity was added for clustering within HLA-allele-positive subsets. For co-occurrence clustering, repertoires with fewer than 30,000 or more than 120,000 public chains were excluded, along with roughly 5 repertoires with anomalous nucleotide sharing. TCRdb's version of the immuneACCESS table is confined to in-frame rearrangements and falls short of the full clone set. An unresolved V gene accounts for under half of the shortfall where checked; the remainder is of unknown origin. V, J and clone size derive from that table, while D and trimming were established from the DNA sequence. The sample table contains under 200,000 clones; only one count was recorded for 60% to 80% of them. The top ten hold 2% to 2.5% of the sample.

The sequencing input was PBMCs. The receptor was derived from a man in his sixties in good health and CMV-seronegative. The chain is assembled from TRBV29-1 and TRBJ2-1, with TRBD2 identical over 7 junction bases. The nucleotide sequence reads TGCAGCGTTGGGGGGGGTGGCCAAGGGCAGTTCTTC. Translation gives CSVGGGGQGQFF.